Listed here is a single TCR beta chain. Antigen specificity is unknown. This sample was taken from a study of vaccination and CD4 T cells after COVID-19. Germline V lookup: CDR1 SQVTM, CDR2 ANQGSEA. The CDR3 loop spans 14 amino acids. V gave up 6 bases and J gave up 3 bases, with 17 bases separating them. Regarding treatment: roughly 10-day PBMC culture with coronavirus spike peptide pools or control peptides (ViraFEST assay). An Oncomine TCR Beta short-read assay was used to sequence the DNA from cultured CD4+ T cells. TCRdb reprocessed the PCR reads with MiXCR, giving one entry per CDR3 protein. The sample yields about 11,000 distinct CDR3 sequences, under 75% seen once.

The chain carries TRBV29-1 and TRBJ2-5; D might be TRBD2 (6 bases). The TCR comes from a human donor who had recovered from COVID-19. Input material: CD4+ T cells from blood, cultured in vitro. CDR3 residues: CSVAGRDGEETQYF. CDR3 coding DNA: TGCAGCGTAGCGGGCAGGGACGGCGAAGAGACCCAGTACTTC.